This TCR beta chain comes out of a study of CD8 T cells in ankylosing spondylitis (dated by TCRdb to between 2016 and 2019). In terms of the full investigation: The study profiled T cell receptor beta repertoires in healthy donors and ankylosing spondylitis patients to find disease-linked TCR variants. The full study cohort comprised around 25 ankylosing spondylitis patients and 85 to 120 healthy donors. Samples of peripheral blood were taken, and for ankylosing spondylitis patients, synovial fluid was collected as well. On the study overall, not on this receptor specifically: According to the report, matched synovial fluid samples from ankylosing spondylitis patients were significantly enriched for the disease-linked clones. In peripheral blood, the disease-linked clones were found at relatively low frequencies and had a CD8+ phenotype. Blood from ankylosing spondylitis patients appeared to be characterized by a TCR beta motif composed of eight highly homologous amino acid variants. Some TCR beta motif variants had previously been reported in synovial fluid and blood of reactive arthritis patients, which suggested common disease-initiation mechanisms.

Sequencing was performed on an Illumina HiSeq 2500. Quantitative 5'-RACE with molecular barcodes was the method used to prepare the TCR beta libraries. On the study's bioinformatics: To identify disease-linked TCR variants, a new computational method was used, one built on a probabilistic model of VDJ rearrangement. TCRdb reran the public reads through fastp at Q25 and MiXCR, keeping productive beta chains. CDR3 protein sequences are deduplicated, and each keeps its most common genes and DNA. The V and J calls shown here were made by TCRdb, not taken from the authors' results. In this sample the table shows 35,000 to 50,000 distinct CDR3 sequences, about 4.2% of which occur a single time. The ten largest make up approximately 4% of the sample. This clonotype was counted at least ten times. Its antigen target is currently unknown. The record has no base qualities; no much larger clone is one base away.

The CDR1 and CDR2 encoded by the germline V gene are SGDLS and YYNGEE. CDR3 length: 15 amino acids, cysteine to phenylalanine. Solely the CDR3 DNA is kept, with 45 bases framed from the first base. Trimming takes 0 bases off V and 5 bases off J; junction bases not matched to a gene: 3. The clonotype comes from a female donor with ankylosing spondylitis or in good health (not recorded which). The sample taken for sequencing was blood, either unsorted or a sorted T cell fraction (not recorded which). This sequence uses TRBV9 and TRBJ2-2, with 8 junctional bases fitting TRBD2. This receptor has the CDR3 CASSVDPSGTGELFF. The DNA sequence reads TGTGCCAGCAGCGTAGATCCTAGCGGGACCGGGGAGCTGTTTTTT.